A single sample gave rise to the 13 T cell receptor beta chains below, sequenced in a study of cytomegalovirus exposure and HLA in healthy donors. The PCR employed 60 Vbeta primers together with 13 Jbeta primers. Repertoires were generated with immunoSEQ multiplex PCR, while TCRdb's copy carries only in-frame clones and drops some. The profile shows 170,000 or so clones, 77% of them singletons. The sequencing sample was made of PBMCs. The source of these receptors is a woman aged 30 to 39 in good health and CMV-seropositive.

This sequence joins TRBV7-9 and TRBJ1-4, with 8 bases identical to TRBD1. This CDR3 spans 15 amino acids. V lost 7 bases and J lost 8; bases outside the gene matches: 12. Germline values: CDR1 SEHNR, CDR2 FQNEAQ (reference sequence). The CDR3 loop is CASTNDRGPSEKLFF. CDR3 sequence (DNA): TGTGCCAGCACCAACGACAGGGGACCCTCAGAAAAACTGTTTTTT.

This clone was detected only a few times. The CDR3 DNA reads TGCAGCGTTGAAAGACAGGTAGATGGCTACACCTTC. Residues: CSVERQVDGYTF. This sequence joins TRBV29-1 and TRBJ1-2; D is perhaps TRBD1 (6 bases). V lost 2 bases and J 6 bases, leaving 10 bases between the germline ends. From germline, CDR1 is SQVTM and CDR2 ANQGSEA. There are 12 residues in the CDR3.

The CDR3 protein is CASSLMLLRYNEQFF. As DNA, the CDR3 is TGTGCCAGCAGCTTAATGTTATTGCGGTACAATGAGCAGTTCTTC. The chain recombines TRBV7-2 with TRBJ2-1; the D is unclear. Trimming took off 2 bases at V and 4 bases at J, with 12 bases between the two ends. Germline lookup yields CDR1 SGHTA and CDR2 FQGNSA. The CDR3 covers 15 residues.

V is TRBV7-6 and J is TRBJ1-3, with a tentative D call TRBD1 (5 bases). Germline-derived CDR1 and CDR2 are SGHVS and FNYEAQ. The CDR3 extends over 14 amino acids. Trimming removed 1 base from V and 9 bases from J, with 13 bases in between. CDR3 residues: CASSLGQGPGTIYF. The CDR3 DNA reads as TGTGCCAGCAGCTTAGGGCAGGGTCCCGGCACCATATATTTT.

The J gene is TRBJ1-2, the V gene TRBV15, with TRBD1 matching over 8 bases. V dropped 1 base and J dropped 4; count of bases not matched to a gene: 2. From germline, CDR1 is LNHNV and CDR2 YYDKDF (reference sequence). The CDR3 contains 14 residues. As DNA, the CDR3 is TGTGCCACCAGCAGAGGGGACAGGTCCTATGGCTACACCTTC. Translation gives CATSRGDRSYGYTF.

The CDR3 DNA reads TGTGCCAGCAGCTTATCGGGACAGGGTATGGATGGCTACACCTTC. As protein: CASSLSGQGMDGYTF. This chain joins TRBV7-2 and TRBJ1-2; 9 positions match TRBD1. V gave up 2 bases and J gave up 6 bases; unmatched junction bases: 7. This CDR3 is built from 15 residues. The V gene's germline CDR1 is SGHTA and CDR2 FQGNSA.

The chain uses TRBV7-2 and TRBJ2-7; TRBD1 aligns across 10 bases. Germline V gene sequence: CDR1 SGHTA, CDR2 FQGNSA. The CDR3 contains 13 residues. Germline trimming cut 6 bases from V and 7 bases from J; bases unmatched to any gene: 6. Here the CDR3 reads CASSSTGGREQYF. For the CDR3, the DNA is TGTGCCAGCAGTTCGACAGGGGGCCGGGAGCAGTACTTC.

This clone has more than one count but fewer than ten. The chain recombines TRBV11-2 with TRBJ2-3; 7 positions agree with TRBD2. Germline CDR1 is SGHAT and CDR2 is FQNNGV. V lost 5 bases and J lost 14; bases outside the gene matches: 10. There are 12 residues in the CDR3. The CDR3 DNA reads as TGTGCCAGCAGCCTAGTAGCGGGCCGACGGTATTTT. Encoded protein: CASSLVAGRRYF.

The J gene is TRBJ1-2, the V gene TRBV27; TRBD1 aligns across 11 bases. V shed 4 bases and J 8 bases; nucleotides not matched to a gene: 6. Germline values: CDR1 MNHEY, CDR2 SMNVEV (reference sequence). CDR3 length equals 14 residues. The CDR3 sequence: CASSWTGGDLGYTF. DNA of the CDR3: TGTGCCAGCAGTTGGACAGGGGGCGATTTGGGCTACACCTTC.

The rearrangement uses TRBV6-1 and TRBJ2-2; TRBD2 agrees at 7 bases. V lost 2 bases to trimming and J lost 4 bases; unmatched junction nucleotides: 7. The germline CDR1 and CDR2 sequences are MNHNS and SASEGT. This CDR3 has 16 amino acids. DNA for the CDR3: TGTGCCAGCAGTGAACAGCCTCTAGCGGCCACCGGGGAGCTGTTTTTT. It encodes CASSEQPLAATGELFF.

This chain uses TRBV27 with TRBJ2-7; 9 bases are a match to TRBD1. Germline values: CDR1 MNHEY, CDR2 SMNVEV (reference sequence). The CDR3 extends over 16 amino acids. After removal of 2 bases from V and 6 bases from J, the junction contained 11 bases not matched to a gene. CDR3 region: CASSLGPGTGFLEQYF. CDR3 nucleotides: TGTGCCAGCAGTTTAGGCCCCGGGACAGGGTTTCTCGAGCAGTACTTC.

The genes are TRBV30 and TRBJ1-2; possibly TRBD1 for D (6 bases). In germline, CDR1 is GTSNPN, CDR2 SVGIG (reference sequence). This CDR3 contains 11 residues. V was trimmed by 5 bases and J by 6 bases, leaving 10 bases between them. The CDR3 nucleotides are TGTGCCTGGGCCAGGGGACATGGCTACACCTTC. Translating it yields CAWARGHGYTF.

The DNA of the CDR3 is TGTGCCAGCATCTTCCTAAAGCGGAAGGAGGAGACCCAGTACTTC. It translates to CASIFLKRKEETQYF. V is TRBV7-8 and J is TRBJ2-5; a possible D gene is TRBD2 (5 bases). Germline values: CDR1 SGHVS, CDR2 FQNEAQ. This CDR3 region has 15 residues. Trimming took 7 bases from V and 5 from J, leaving 20 bases between them.